Following are 5 T cell receptor beta chains from one sample sequenced in a study of cytomegalovirus exposure and HLA in healthy donors. Primers for the PCR totalled 60 Vbeta and 13 Jbeta. Sequencing was performed with immunoSEQ multiplex PCR; in TCRdb, only in-frame clones are kept and a portion is missing. Among fewer than 200,000 clones, more than 70% were seen once, and the ten largest hold over 1.3%. Sequences were obtained from PBMCs. The receptor set was obtained from a man in his 60s in good health and CMV-seronegative.

The genes are TRBV19 and TRBJ2-7; 10 bases align to TRBD2. Looked up from germline, CDR1 is LNHDA and CDR2 is SQIVND (reference sequence). This CDR3 has 15 residues. With V trimmed by 4 bases and J by 6 bases, 9 bases remained unmatched. The CDR3 DNA reads as TGTGCCAGTAGTAGGTACGGGACTAGCGTCACCGAGCAGTACTTC. It translates to CASSRYGTSVTEQYF.

This clone was recorded a few times. V gene TRBV21-1 combines with J gene TRBJ2-1; the table gives TRBD2 as D, unverified against the DNA. TRBV21-1 has pseudogene status. The CDR3 extends over 15 amino acids. The CDR3 loop is CATQGLAAGYNEQFF. The CDR3 coding sequence is TGTGCCACCCAGGGCCTAGCGGCTGGCTACAATGAGCAGTTCTTC.

The CDR3 loop is CASGLDTFLGGQGTGELFF. DNA for the CDR3: TGTGCTAGTGGTTTAGACACCTTCTTGGGGGGTCAGGGCACCGGGGAGCTGTTTTTT. The V and J genes are TRBV12-5 and TRBJ2-2, with a tentative D call TRBD2 (6 bases). The CDR3 spans 19 residues. Trimming left V 3 bases short and J 4 bases short, with 24 bases between. CDR1 and CDR2 from the germline V gene are LGHNT and FRNRAP.

The V gene is TRBV28, the J gene TRBJ1-2; 8 bases agree with TRBD1. Germline CDR1 is MDHEN and CDR2 is SYDVKM. The CDR3 covers 14 residues. Unmatched junction bases numbered 3, after V lost 6 bases and J lost 0 bases. The CDR3 DNA is TGTGCCAGCAGGAGGACAGGGCCTAACTATGGCTACACCTTC. Its protein is CASRRTGPNYGYTF.

The V and J genes are TRBV4-3 and TRBJ2-3; 7 bases are shared with TRBD1. The CDR3 covers 15 residues. The V and J ends lost 4 bases and 2 bases, in that order; junction bases with no gene match: 6. CDR1 and CDR2 (germline): LGHNA, YSLEER. CDR3 nucleotides: TGCGCCAGCAGCCCCTTGGACAGGTCCACAGATACGCAGTATTTT. Amino acids: CASSPLDRSTDTQYF.